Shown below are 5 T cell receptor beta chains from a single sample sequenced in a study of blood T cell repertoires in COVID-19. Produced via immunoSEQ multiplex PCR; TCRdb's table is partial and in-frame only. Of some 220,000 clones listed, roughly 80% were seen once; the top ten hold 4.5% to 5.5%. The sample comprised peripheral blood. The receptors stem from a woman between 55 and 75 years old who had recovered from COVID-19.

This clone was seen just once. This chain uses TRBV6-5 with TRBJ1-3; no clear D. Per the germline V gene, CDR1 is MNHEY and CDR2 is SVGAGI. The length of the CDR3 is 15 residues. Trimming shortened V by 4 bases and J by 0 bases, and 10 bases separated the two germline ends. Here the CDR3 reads CASSLRWSSGNTIYF. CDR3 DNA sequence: TGTGCCAGCAGTTTACGGTGGAGCTCTGGAAACACCATATATTTT.

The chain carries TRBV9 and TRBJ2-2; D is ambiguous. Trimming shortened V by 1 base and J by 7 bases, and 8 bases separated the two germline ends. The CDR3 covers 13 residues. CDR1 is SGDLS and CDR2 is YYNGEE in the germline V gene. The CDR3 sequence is CASSVQVHGELFF. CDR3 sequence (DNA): TGTGCCAGCAGCGTACAGGTCCACGGGGAGCTGTTTTTT.

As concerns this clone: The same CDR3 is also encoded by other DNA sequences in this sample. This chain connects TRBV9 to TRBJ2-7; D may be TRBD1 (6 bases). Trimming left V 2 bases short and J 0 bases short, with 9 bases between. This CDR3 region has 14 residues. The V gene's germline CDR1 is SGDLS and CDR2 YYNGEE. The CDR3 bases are TGTGCCAGCAGCGTCGGGACACTCTCCTACGAGCAGTACTTC. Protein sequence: CASSVGTLSYEQYF.

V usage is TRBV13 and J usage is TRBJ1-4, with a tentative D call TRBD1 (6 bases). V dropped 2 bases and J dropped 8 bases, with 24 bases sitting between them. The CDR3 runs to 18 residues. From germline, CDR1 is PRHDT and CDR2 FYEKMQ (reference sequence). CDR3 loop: CASSLNRIGQYEVEKLFF. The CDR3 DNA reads TGTGCCAGCAGCTTAAACAGGATCGGACAGTATGAGGTCGAAAAACTGTTTTTT.

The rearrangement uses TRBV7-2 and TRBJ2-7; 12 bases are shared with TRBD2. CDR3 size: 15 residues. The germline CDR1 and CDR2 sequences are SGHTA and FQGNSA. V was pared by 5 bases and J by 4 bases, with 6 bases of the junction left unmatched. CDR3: CASSQLAGGGYEQYF. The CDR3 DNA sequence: TGTGCCAGCAGCCAACTAGCGGGGGGAGGGTACGAGCAGTACTTC.